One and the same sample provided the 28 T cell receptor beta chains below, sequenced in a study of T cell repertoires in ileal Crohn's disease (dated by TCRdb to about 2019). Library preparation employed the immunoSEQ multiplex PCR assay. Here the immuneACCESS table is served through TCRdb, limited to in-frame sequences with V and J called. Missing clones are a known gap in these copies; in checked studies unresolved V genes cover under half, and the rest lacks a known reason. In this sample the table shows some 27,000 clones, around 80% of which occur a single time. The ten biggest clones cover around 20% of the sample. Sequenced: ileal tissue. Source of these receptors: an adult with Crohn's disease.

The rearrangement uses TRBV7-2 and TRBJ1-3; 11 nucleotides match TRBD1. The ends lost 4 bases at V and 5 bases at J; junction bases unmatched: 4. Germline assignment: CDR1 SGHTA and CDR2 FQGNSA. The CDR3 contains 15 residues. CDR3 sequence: CASSSGQGARNTIYF. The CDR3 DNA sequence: TGTGCCAGCAGCTCCGGACAGGGGGCCCGAAACACCATATATTTT.

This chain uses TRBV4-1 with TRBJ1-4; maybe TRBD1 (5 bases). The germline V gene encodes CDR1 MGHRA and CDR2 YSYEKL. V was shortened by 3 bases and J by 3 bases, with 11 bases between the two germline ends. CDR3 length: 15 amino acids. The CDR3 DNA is TGCGCCAGCAGCCAGGGGCCCTCGGCTAATGAAAAACTGTTTTTT. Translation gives CASSQGPSANEKLFF.

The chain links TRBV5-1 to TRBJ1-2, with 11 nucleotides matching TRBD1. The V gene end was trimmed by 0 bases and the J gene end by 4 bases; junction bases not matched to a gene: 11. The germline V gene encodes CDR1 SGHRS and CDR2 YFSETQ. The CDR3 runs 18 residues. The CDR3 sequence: CASSLGDRGVISSYGYTF. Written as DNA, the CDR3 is TGCGCCAGCAGCTTGGGGGACAGGGGGGTTATAAGCTCCTATGGCTACACCTTC.

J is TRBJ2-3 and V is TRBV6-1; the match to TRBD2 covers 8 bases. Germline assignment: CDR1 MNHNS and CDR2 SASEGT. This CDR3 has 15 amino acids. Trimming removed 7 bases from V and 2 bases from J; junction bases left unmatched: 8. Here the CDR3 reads CASTMAGGPTDTQYF. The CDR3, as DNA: TGTGCCAGCACCATGGCGGGGGGCCCCACAGATACGCAGTATTTT.

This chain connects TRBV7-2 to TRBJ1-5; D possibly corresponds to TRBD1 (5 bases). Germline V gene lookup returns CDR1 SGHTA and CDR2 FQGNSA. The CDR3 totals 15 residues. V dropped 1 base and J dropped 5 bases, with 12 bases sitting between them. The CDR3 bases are TGTGCCAGCAGCTTAGACGGACGGGGGGATCAGCCCCAGCATTTT. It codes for CASSLDGRGDQPQHF.

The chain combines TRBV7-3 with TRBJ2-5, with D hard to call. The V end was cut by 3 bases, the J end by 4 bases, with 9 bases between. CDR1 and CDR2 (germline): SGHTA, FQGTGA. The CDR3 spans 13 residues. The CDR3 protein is CASSFSPGETQYF. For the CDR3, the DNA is TGTGCCAGCAGCTTCAGCCCGGGAGAGACCCAGTACTTC.

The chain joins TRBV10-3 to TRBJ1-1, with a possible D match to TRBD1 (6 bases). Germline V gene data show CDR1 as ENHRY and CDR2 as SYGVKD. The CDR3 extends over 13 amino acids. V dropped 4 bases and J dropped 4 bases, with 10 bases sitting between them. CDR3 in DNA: TGTGCCATCAGTGCGACAGGAGGCACTGAAGCTTTCTTT. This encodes CAISATGGTEAFF.

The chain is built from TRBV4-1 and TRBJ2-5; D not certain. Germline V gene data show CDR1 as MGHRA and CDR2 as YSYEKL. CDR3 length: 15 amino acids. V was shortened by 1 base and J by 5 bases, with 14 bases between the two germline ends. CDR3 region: CASSQGFFEQETQYF. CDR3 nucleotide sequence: TGCGCCAGCAGCCAAGGGTTTTTCGAACAGGAGACCCAGTACTTC.

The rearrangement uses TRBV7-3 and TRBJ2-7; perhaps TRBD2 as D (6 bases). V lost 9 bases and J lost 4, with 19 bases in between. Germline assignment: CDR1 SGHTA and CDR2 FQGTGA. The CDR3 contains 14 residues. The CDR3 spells CARIGALAAYEQYF. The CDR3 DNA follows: TGTGCCAGAATTGGGGCACTAGCTGCGTACGAGCAGTACTTC.

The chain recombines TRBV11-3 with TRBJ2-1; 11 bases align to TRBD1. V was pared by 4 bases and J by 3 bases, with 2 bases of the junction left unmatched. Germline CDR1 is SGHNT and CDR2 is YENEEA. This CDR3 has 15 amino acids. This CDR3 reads CASSSGTGGYNEQFF. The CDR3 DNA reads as TGTGCCAGCAGCTCGGGGACAGGGGGCTACAATGAGCAGTTCTTC.

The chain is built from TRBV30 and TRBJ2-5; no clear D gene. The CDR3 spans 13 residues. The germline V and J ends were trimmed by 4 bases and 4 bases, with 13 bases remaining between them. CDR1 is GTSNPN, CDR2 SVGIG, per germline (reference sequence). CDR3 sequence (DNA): TGTGCCTGGAAGCGAGGTGACCGAGAGACCCAGTACTTC. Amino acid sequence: CAWKRGDRETQYF.

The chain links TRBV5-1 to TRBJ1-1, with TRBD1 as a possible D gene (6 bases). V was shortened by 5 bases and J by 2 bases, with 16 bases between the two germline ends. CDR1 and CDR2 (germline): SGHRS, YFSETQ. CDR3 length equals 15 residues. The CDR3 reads CASRLGGGFNTEAFF. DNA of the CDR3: TGCGCCAGCAGGCTTGGGGGGGGCTTCAACACTGAAGCTTTCTTT. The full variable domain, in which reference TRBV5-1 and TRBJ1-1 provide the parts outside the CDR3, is KAGVTQTPRYLIKTRGQQVTLSCSPISGHRSVSWYQQTPGQGLQFLFEYFSETQRNKGNFPGRFSGRQFSNSRSEMNVSTLELGDSALYLCASRLGGGFNTEAFFGQGTRLTVV.

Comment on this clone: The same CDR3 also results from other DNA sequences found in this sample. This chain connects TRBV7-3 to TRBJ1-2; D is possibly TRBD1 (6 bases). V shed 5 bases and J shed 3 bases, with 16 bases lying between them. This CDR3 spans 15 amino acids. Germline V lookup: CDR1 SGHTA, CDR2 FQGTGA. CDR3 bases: TGTGCCAGCAGCCTAAGAGGGGGAACAGACTATGGCTACACCTTC. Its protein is CASSLRGGTDYGYTF.

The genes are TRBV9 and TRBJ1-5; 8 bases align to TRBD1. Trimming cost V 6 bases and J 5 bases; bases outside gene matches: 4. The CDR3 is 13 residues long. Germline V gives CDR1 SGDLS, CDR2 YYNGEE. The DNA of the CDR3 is TGTGCCAGCAACCCAGGGGGCGATCAGCCCCAGCATTTT. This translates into CASNPGGDQPQHF.

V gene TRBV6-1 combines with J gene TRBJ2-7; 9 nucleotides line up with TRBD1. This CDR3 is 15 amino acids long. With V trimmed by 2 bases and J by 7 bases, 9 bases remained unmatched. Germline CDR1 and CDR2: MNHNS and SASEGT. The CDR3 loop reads CASSEPGTGPREQYF. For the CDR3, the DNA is TGTGCCAGCAGTGAACCCGGGACAGGGCCCCGTGAGCAGTACTTC.

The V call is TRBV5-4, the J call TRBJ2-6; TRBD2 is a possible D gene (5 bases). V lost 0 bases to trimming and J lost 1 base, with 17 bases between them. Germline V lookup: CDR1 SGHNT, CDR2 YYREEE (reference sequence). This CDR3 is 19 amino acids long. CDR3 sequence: CASSLGVGIVLSGANVLTF. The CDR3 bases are TGTGCCAGCAGCTTGGGGGTCGGGATCGTCCTATCTGGGGCCAACGTCCTGACTTTC.

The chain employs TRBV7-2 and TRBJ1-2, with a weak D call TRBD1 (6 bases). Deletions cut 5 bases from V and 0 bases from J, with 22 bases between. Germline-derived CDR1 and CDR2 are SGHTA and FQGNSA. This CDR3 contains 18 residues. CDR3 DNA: TGTGCCAGCAGCACTTCCTTTTACCGACAGGCCTCTAACTATGGCTACACCTTC. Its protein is CASSTSFYRQASNYGYTF.

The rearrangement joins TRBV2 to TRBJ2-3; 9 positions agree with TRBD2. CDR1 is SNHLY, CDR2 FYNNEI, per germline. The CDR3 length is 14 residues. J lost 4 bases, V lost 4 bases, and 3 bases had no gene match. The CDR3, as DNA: TGTGCCAGCAGTGGGGGACTAGCAGCAGATACGCAGTATTTT. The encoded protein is CASSGGLAADTQYF.

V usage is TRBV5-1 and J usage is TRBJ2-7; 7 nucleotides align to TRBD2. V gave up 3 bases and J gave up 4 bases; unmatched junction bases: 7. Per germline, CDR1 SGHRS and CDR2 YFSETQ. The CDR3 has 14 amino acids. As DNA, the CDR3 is TGCGCCAGCAGCTCTGAAGCGGGAAGGTACGAGCAGTACTTC. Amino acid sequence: CASSSEAGRYEQYF.

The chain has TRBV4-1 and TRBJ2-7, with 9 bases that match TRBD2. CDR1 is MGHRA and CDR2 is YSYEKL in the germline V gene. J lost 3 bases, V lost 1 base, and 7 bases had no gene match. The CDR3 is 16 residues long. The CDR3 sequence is CASSQVRAGGLYEQYF. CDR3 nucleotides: TGCGCCAGCAGCCAAGTACGAGCGGGAGGCCTCTACGAGCAGTACTTC.

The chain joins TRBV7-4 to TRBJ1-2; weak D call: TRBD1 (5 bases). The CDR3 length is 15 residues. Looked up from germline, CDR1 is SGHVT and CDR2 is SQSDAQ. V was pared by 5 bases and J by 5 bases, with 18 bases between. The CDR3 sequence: CASSAGTRELYGYTF. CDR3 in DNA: TGTGCCAGCAGCGCCGGGACGCGGGAACTTTATGGCTACACCTTC.

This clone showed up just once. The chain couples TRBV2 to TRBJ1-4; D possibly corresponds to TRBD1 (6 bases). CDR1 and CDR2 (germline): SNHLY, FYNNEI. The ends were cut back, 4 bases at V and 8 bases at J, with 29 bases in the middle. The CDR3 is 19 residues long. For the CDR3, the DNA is TGTGCCAGCAGTGGAACCTCGGTACAGGGAGCTCGGCCCGGAGAAAAACTGTTTTTT. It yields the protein CASSGTSVQGARPGEKLFF.

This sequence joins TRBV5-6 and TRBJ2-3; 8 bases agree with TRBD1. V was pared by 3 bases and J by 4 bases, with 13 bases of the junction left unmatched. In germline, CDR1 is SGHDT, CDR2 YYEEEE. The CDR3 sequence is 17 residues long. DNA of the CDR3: TGTGCCAGCAGCTATACTACAGGGGGAGGAGGGCCAGATACGCAGTATTTT. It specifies CASSYTTGGGGPDTQYF. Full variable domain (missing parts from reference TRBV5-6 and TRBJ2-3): DAGVTQSPTHLIKTRGQQVTLRCSPKSGHDTVSWYQQALGQGPQFIFQYYEEEERQRGNFPDRFSGHQFPNYSSELNVNALLLGDSALYLCASSYTTGGGGPDTQYFGPGTRLTVL.

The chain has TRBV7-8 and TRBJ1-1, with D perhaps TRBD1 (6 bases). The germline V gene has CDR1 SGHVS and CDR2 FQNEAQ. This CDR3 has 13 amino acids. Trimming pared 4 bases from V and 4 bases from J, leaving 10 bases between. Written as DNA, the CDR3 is TGTGCCAGCAGCTCGACAGGTTTCACTGAAGCTTTCTTT. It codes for CASSSTGFTEAFF.

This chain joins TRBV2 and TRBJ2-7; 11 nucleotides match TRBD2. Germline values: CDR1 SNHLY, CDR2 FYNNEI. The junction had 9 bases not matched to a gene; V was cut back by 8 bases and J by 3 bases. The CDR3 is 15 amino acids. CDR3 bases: TGTGCCAGCTATCGCCCCGGGACTAGCGGCTACGAGCAGTACTTC. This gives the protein CASYRPGTSGYEQYF.

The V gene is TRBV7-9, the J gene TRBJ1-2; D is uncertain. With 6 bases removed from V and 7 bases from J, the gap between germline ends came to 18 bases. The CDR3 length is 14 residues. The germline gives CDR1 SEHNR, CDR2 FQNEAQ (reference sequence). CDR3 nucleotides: TGTGCCAGCAGGGATGCAACCGGGGAGCCTGGCTACACCTTC. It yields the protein CASRDATGEPGYTF.

The CDR3 protein is CASSESLAGGQDEQFF. Written as DNA, the CDR3 is TGTGCCAGCAGTGAAAGCCTAGCGGGGGGCCAGGATGAGCAGTTCTTC. This chain connects TRBV6-1 to TRBJ2-1; the match to TRBD2 covers 11 bases. V was pared by 2 bases and J by 8 bases, with 8 bases of the junction left unmatched. Germline assignment: CDR1 MNHNS and CDR2 SASEGT. This CDR3 contains 16 residues.

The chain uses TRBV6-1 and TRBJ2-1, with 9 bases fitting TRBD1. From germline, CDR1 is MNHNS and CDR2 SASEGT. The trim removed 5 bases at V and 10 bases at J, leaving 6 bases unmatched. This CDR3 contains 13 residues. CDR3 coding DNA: TGTGCCAGCAGTCGCGGGACAGGGAACGAGCAGTTCTTC. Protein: CASSRGTGNEQFF.